This T cell receptor beta chain stems from a study of neurological immune-mediated disorders. Study-wide context: Of the approximately 35 patients with multiple sclerosis, about 30 had relapsing-remitting MS, whereas the remaining 3 had secondary progressive MS.

Many counts were recorded for this clonotype. The antigen is unknown. With 10-nucleotide random UMIs, 5'RACE was used to make the cDNA. TCRdb itself ran the 5' RACE reads through MiXCR, one entry per CDR3 protein. The sample contains fewer than 75,000 distinct CDR3 sequences, under 3.5% of which appear only once. This CDR3 spans 14 amino acids. Germline-derived CDR1 and CDR2 are DFQATT and SNEGSKA (reference sequence). V lost 6 bases to trimming and J lost 3 bases, with 14 bases between them. General observations from the study: The greatest TCR clonal expansion occurred in HTLV-1-associated myelopathy and the least in multiple sclerosis, which fell below healthy controls.

The sequenced sample was PBMCs. This receptor was identified in a middle-aged man with multiple sclerosis. The V gene is TRBV20-1, the J gene TRBJ2-2; TRBD2 might be the D (7 bases). Here the CDR3 reads CSAKGGPHTGELFF. CDR3 DNA: TGCAGTGCGAAGGGGGGGCCGCACACCGGGGAGCTGTTTTTT.